This TCR beta chain was found in a study of blood T cell repertoires in COVID-19. For the study at large: Donors in the United States, Italy and Spain gave samples during acute or convalescent COVID-19.

Germline assignment: CDR1 LNHDA and CDR2 SQIVND (reference sequence). The CDR3 is made up of 15 amino acids. Trimming removed 3 bases at V and 1 base at J, with 10 bases between. Per the original data handling: Estimates of nucleated cell counts were drawn from the amplification of reference gene primers. Measured with immunoSEQ multiplex PCR; TCRdb has only the in-frame clones, and not every one. That table furnishes V, J and clone size, whereas the DNA furnished D and trimming. The repertoire includes 200,000 to 300,000 clones, roughly nine tenths of them detected once, and about 1.6% sits in the top ten.

This TCR was sampled from a woman aged 55-75 years who had recovered from COVID-19. The sample comprised peripheral blood. V gene TRBV19 combines with J gene TRBJ2-1, with D possibly TRBD1 on 5 matching bases. This CDR3 reads CASSIQGNSYNEQFF. CDR3 in DNA: TGTGCCAGTAGTATTCAGGGAAATTCCTACAATGAGCAGTTCTTC. Full variable domain (outside the CDR3, taken from reference TRBV19 and TRBJ2-1): DGGITQSPKYLFRKEGQNVTLSCEQNLNHDAMYWYRQDPGQGLRLIYYSQIVNDFQKGDIAEGYSVSREKKESFPLTVTSAQKNPTAFYLCASSIQGNSYNEQFFGPGTRLTVL.